This is a list of T cell receptor beta chains from one sample in a study of shared clonotypes between healthy human individuals. Clones were sequenced by immunoSEQ multiplex PCR, and TCRdb holds only the in-frame ones, with some missing. The sample has about 2.2 million clones, just over 90% seen once; the top ten hold under 2%. Sequenced input: naive CD8+ T cells from PBMCs. The source is a young man in good health. Some clones in this sample may be carry-over from other donors' samples. Each CDR3 is given with its conserved first and last residue. The D gene is left open where the match is weak. Clone size is shown for a subset of rows, as once, few, many or a class of expanded clone.

TRBV11-2	TRBD2	TRBJ2-4	.	TGTGCCAGCAGCCCTAAGTCCGGGAGGGCCCTCGTGTCCAAAAACATTCAGTACTTC	CASSPKSGRALVSKNIQYF
TRBV7-9	TRBD2	TRBJ2-5	.	TGTGCCAGCAGCCCGCCGCGCGTGGGAGGGCCTCAAGAGACCCAGTACTTC	CASSPPRVGGPQETQYF
TRBV4-2	.	TRBJ1-1	.	TGTGCCAGCAGCCAAGAGACGGGATCGTTTAACACTGAAGCTTTCTTT	CASSQETGSFNTEAFF
TRBV4-3	.	TRBJ2-5	once	TGCGCCAGCAGCCCTGGGGCGGGAAGGGAGACCCAGTACTTC	CASSPGAGRETQYF
TRBV25-1	.	TRBJ2-3	once	TGTGCCAGCAGACAGCCGGGACTGGCGGTCGATACGCAGTATTTT	CASRQPGLAVDTQYF
TRBV10-2	TRBD2	TRBJ2-7	.	TGCGCCAGCACCGACCTTTCGGGACTAGCGGGAAGCGAGCAGTACTTC	CASTDLSGLAGSEQYF
TRBV21-1	.	TRBJ2-7	few	TGTGCCAGCAGCACTACAGGTTGGGAGCAGTACTTC	CASSTTGWEQYF
TRBV9	TRBD1	TRBJ1-2	.	TGTGCCAGCACCCCGGGACAGGGAGGGAGCGGCTACACCTTC	CASTPGQGGSGYTF
TRBV6-6	TRBD2	TRBJ2-1	.	TGTGCCAGCAGTTACGAAGCGGGAGGTATCGCCAATGAGCAGTTCTTC	CASSYEAGGIANEQFF
TRBV9	.	TRBJ2-6	.	TGTGCCAGCAGCGTAGGGGCGGGCTTGGGGGCCAACGTCCTGACTTTC	CASSVGAGLGANVLTF
TRBV29-1	.	TRBJ2-7	.	TGCAGCGTTCTCCGGACGGGCGAGCAGTACTTC	CSVLRTGEQYF
TRBV5-5	.	TRBJ2-7	.	TGTGCCAGCAGCCTGTGGGTTGTTTCCTACGAGCAGTACTTC	CASSLWVVSYEQYF
TRBV19	.	TRBJ1-1	.	TGTGCCAGTAGTATGATCCGGGGCCCCACTGAAGCTTTCTTT	CASSMIRGPTEAFF
TRBV7-3	TRBD2	TRBJ2-3	.	TGTGCCAGCAGCTTAACGGGTTGGGCTAGCGGGAGGAAGCGGGTAGATACGCAGTATTTT	CASSLTGWASGRKRVDTQYF
TRBV2	TRBD2	TRBJ2-7	.	TGTGCCAGCAAGGAGGAGCGGGACTACGAGCAGTACTTC	CASKEERDYEQYF
TRBV7-9	.	TRBJ1-1	.	TGTGCCAGCAGCCCAATACTGGGCACTGAAGCTTTCTTT	CASSPILGTEAFF
TRBV28	.	TRBJ1-5	.	TGTGCCAGCGAATCTGGACTTTTAGTCCAGCCCCAGCATTTT	CASESGLLVQPQHF
TRBV7-6	.	TRBJ1-5	.	TGTGCCAGCAGTTCCAGGGGCCAGCCCCAGCATTTT	CASSSRGQPQHF
TRBV27	.	TRBJ1-2	few	TGTGCCAGCAGTTTATCGTCCGGGTATGGCTACACCTTC	CASSLSSGYGYTF
TRBV5-4	TRBD2	TRBJ2-1	once	TGTGCCAGCAGCGGCGAGACTAGCGGGCTCTACAATGAGCAGTTCTTC	CASSGETSGLYNEQFF
TRBV28	TRBD2	TRBJ2-7	.	TGTGCCAGCTGGGGCCCCGGGATAGACTCTAGCGGGTACGAGCAGTACTTC	CASWGPGIDSSGYEQYF
TRBV9	.	TRBJ2-1	.	TGTGCCAGCAGCGTAGACAGGCGCTCCTACAATGAGCAGTTCTTC	CASSVDRRSYNEQFF
TRBV7-2	TRBD2	TRBJ2-5	.	TGTGCCAGCAGCTTACGACTAGCGGGAGGGCTGGGAGAGACCCAGTACTTC	CASSLRLAGGLGETQYF
TRBV6-1	.	TRBJ2-1	.	TGTGCCAGCAACGGCGAGCCGAGATACAATGAGCAGTTCTTC	CASNGEPRYNEQFF
TRBV7-2	TRBD1	TRBJ1-1	few	TGTGCCAGCAGCTACGGGACAGGGGGTGAAGCTTTCTTT	CASSYGTGGEAFF
TRBV28	TRBD1	TRBJ2-7	.	TGTGCCAGCAGTTCCGGGACAGGGGTGGCCGAGCAGTACTTC	CASSSGTGVAEQYF
TRBV5-6	TRBD1	TRBJ2-7	.	TGTGCCAGCAGCTTTGGCGACAGGGAGAACGAGCAGTACTTC	CASSFGDRENEQYF
TRBV4-1	TRBD2	TRBJ2-7	once	TGCGCCAGCAGCCAAGATCCTGGGCTAGCGGGTTACGAGCAGTACTTC	CASSQDPGLAGYEQYF
TRBV2	TRBD2	TRBJ2-1	.	TGTGCCAGCAGTGAGTCACTAGCGGACTCCTACAATGAGCAGTTCTTC	CASSESLADSYNEQFF
TRBV7-2	.	TRBJ2-7	.	TGTGCCAGCAGTTGGGCCATACATGGATACGAGCAGTACTTC	CASSWAIHGYEQYF
TRBV29-1	.	TRBJ1-2	once	TGCAGCGCTAGTACGGGAAAAGCTAACTATGGCTACACCTTC	CSASTGKANYGYTF
TRBV7-9	TRBD2	TRBJ2-7	.	TGTGCCAGCAGCGACGACCATGGAACTAGCGGGAGAGCGTCCTACGAGCAGTACTTC	CASSDDHGTSGRASYEQYF
TRBV13	TRBD1	TRBJ1-2	.	TGTGCCAGCAGCTCCGTGACAGGGAATGGCTACACCTTC	CASSSVTGNGYTF
TRBV4-1	.	TRBJ2-7	.	TGCGCCAGCAGCCCCGGAAGGGCCTACGAGCAGTACTTC	CASSPGRAYEQYF
TRBV7-2	.	TRBJ1-6	.	TGTGCCAGCAGCTTCTGGCCAGCAAGCTCCTATAATTCACCCCTCCACTTT	CASSFWPASSYNSPLHF
TRBV11-3	.	TRBJ2-1	once	TGTGCCAGCAGCTTAGGGGGCGGGACCCCGCATAATGAGCAGTTCTTC	CASSLGGGTPHNEQFF
TRBV29-1	.	TRBJ2-1	.	TGCAGCGTTGAAAGGTATCTGAAGCAGTTCTTC	CSVERYLKQFF
TRBV14	.	TRBJ2-7	.	TGTGCCAGCAGCCAAGAGCTGGGTAACTACGAGCAGTACTTC	CASSQELGNYEQYF
TRBV27	TRBD1	TRBJ2-7	.	TGTGCCAGCAAAGGACAGGGCTCCTACGAGCAGTACTTC	CASKGQGSYEQYF
TRBV11-2	.	TRBJ1-2	.	TGTGCCAGCAGGACGGGGGGTCCACCATATGGCTACACCTTC	CASRTGGPPYGYTF
TRBV27	.	TRBJ1-2	.	TGTGCCAGCAGTTTTGAAGGTTATGGCTACACCTTC	CASSFEGYGYTF
TRBV28	.	TRBJ2-1	.	TGTGCCAGCACCAAGGAGGGGAGCTCCTACAATGAGCAGTTCTTC	CASTKEGSSYNEQFF